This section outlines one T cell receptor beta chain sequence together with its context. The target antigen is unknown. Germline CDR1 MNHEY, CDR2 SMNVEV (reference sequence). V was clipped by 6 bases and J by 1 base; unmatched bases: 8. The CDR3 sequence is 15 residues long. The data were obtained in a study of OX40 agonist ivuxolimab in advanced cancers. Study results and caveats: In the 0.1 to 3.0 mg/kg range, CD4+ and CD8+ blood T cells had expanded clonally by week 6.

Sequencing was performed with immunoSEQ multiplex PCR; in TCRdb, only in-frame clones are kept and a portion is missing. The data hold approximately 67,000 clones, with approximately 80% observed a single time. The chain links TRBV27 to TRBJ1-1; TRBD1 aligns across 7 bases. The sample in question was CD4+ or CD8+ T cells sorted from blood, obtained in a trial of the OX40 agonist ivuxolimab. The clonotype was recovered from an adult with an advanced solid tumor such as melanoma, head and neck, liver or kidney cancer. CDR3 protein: CASSAYRGQNTEAFF. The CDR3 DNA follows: TGTGCCAGCAGCGCCTACAGGGGTCAGAACACTGAAGCTTTCTTT.